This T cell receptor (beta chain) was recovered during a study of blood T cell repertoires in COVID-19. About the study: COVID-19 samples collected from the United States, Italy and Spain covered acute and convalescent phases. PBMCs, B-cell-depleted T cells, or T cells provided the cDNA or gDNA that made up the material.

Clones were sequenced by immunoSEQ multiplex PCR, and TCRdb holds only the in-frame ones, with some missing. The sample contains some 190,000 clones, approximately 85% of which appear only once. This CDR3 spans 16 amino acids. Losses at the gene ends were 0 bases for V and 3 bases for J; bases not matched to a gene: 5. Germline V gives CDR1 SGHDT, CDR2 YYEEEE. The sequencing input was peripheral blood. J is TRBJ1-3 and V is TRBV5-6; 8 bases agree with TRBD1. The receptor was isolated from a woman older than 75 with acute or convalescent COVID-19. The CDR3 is CASSLDTGGGGNTIYF. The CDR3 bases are TGTGCCAGCAGCTTGGACACAGGGGGTGGTGGAAACACCATATATTTT.